The 5 T cell receptor beta chains below all came from one sample that was sequenced in a study of neurological immune-mediated disorders. TCRdb redid the calling of the 5' RACE reads with MiXCR, one entry per CDR3 protein. Counted here are tens of thousands of distinct CDR3 sequences, 4% occurring once; the ten biggest clones make up approximately 2%. Source material: CD4+ T cells from blood. All receptors derive from a woman aged 40 to 49 with multiple sclerosis.

This clonotype was found many times. The V call is TRBV5-1, the J call TRBJ2-1; D call uncertain. Trimming took off 4 bases at V and 2 bases at J, with 7 bases between the two ends. The CDR3 is made up of 13 amino acids. Looked up from germline, CDR1 is SGHRS and CDR2 is YFSETQ. CDR3 sequence: CASSGRPYNEQFF. In DNA, the CDR3 is TGCGCCAGCAGCGGTAGGCCCTACAATGAGCAGTTCTTC. Full variable domain (rest looked up from reference TRBV5-1 and TRBJ2-1): KAGVTQTPRYLIKTRGQQVTLSCSPISGHRSVSWYQQTPGQGLQFLFEYFSETQRNKGNFPGRFSGRQFSNSRSEMNVSTLELGDSALYLCASSGRPYNEQFFGPGTRLTVL.

Note on this clonotype: It may be a read error: a sequence one base away is much more abundant. The rearrangement joins TRBV3-1 to TRBJ1-2; TRBD1 matches at 7 bases. Trimming at V came to 7 bases and at J to 5 bases, leaving 13 bases not matched to a gene. Germline V gives CDR1 LGHDT, CDR2 YNNKEL (reference sequence). This CDR3 is 15 amino acids long. The CDR3 spells CASTYGQEMSYGYTF. CDR3 bases: TGTGCCAGCACGTACGGACAGGAGATGAGTTATGGCTACACCTTC.

This clonotype was observed at least ten times. The V and J genes are TRBV5-5 and TRBJ2-3; D possibly corresponds to TRBD1 (6 bases). The length of the CDR3 is 11 residues. Germline lookup yields CDR1 SGHKS and CDR2 YYEKEE (reference sequence). The V and J ends lost 4 bases and 12 bases respectively, with 12 bases between them. The CDR3 region is CASSATGPQYF. CDR3 DNA: TGTGCCAGCAGCGCCACAGGGCCCCAGTATTTT.

This clonotype was detected ten times or more. The rearrangement joins TRBV12-3 or TRBV12-4 to TRBJ1-2; D is uncertain. V lost 9 bases to trimming and J lost 7 bases, with 12 bases between them. The CDR3 runs 11 residues. CDR3 region: CASWAGGGYTF. CDR3 in DNA: TGTGCCAGTTGGGCCGGAGGTGGCTACACCTTC.

In its sample, this clonotype was seen many times. The chain has TRBV11-2 and TRBJ1-1, with D possibly being TRBD1 (5 bases). In germline, CDR1 is SGHAT, CDR2 FQNNGV. V was clipped by 1 base and J by 6 bases, with 15 bases between them. The CDR3 is 15 residues long. The CDR3, as DNA: TGTGCCAGCAGCTTAGGATTGCAGGGCATTGCTGAAGCTTTCTTT. Translation: CASSLGLQGIAEAFF. The variable domain in full, with the rest retrieved from reference TRBV11-2 and TRBJ1-1, is EAGVAQSPRYKIIEKRQSVAFWCNPISGHATLYWYQQILGQGPKLLIQFQNNGVVDDSQLPKDRFSAERLKGVDSTLKIQPAKLEDSAVYLCASSLGLQGIAEAFFGQGTRLTVV.